This T cell receptor (beta chain) was sequenced in a study of blood T cell repertoires in COVID-19. Across the whole study: Italy, Spain and the United States were the sources of the convalescent and acute COVID-19 samples. PBMCs, B-cell-depleted T cells, or T cells were the source of the cDNA or gDNA that made up the material.

Methods used by the authors: Quantification of nucleated cells was approximated via reference gene primer amplification. Produced via immunoSEQ multiplex PCR; TCRdb's table is partial and in-frame only. Clone size and the V and J calls come from that table; the DNA yielded D and trimming. The table has about 59,000 clones, around 80% seen once. Deletions cut 4 bases from V and 5 bases from J, with 8 bases between. CDR3 length: 12 amino acids. Germline V lookup: CDR1 MNHEY, CDR2 SMNVEV (reference sequence). V and J are TRBV27 and TRBJ1-2; D might be TRBD1 (6 bases). Sequencing was performed on peripheral blood. This TCR was recovered from a man in his sixties with acute or convalescent COVID-19. The CDR3, as DNA: TGTGCCAGCAGTTCACAGGGTTATGGCTACACCTTC. Its translation is CASSSQGYGYTF.